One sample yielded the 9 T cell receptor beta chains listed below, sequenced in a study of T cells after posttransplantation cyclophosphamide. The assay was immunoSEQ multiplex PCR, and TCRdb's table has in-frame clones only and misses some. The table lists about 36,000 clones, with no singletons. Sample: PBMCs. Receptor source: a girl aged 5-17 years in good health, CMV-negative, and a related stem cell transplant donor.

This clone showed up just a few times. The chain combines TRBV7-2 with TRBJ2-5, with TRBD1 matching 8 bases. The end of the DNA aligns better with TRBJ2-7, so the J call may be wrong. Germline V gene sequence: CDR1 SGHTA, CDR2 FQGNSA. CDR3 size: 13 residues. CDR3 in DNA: TGTGCCAGCAGCCGGACAGGGCAATACGAGCAGTACTTC. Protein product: CASSRTGQYEQYF.

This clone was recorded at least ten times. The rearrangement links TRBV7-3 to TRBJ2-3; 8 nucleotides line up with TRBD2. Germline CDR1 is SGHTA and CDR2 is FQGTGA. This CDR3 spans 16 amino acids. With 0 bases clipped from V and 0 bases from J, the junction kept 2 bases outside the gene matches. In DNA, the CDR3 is TGTGCCAGCAGCTTAACGGCTAGCGGGAGCACAGATACGCAGTATTTT. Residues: CASSLTASGSTDTQYF.

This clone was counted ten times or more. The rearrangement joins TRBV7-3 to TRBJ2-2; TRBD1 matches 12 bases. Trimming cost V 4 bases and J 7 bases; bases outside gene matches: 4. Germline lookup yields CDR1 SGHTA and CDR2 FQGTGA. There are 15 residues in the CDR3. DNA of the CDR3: TGTGCCAGCAGCTCGGGACAGGGGGCTAACGGGGAGCTGTTTTTT. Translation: CASSSGQGANGELFF.

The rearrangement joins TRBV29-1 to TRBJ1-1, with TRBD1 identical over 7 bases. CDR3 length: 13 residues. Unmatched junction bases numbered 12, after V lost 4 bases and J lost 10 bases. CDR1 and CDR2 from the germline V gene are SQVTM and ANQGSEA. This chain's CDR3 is CSVGPTGREGAFF. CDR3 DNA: TGCAGCGTTGGCCCGACAGGGAGAGAGGGAGCTTTCTTT.

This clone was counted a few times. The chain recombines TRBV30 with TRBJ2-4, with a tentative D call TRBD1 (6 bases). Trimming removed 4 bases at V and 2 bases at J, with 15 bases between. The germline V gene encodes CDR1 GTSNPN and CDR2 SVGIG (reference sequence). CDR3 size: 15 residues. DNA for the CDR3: TGTGCCTGGAAGTATTCCGGGACAACCAAAAACATTCAGTACTTC. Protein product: CAWKYSGTTKNIQYF.

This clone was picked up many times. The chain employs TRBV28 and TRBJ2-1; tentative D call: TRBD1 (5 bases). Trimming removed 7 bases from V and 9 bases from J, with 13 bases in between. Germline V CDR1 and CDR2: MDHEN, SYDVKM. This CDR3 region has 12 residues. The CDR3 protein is CASTAWGGEQFF. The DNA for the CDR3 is TGTGCCAGCACCGCCTGGGGCGGTGAGCAGTTCTTC.

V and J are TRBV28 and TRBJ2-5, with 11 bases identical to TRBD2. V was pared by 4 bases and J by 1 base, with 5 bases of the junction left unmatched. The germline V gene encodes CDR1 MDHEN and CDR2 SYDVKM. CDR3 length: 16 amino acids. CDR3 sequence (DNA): TGTGCCAGCAGTTCCCTGACTAGCGGGATCCAAGAGACCCAGTACTTC. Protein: CASSSLTSGIQETQYF.

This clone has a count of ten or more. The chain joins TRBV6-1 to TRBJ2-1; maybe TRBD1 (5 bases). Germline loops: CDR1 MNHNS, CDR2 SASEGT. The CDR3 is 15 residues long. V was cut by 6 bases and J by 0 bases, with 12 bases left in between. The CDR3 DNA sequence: TGTGCCAGCAGGCTGGGGCGGCTCTCCTACAATGAGCAGTTCTTC. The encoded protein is CASRLGRLSYNEQFF.

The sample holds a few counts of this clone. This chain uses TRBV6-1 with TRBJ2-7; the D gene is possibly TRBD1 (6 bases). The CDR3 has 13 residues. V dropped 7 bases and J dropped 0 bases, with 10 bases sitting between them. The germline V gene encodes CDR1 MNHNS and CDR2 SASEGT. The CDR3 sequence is CASMTGFSYEQYF. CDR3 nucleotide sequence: TGTGCCAGCATGACAGGATTCTCCTACGAGCAGTACTTC.